This entry concerns a single T cell receptor beta chain. Its antigen is unknown. V was cut by 8 bases and J by 0 bases, with 16 bases left in between. The CDR3 extends over 15 amino acids. The V gene's germline CDR1 is LNHDA and CDR2 SQIVND (reference sequence). This specimen comes from a study of T-cell reconstitution after alpha-beta-depleted transplantation in children. Whole-study results and caveats: Where some patients showed high TCRbeta diversity at day 60, it came from recipient T cells and thymic progenitors that had survived.

Preparation of the TCRbeta library involved a method that used unique molecular identifiers. MiXCR, run by TCRdb on the PCR reads, gives a single entry per CDR3 protein. The repertoire has about 280,000 distinct CDR3 sequences, around a tenth of them found once; the top ten carry around 24%. This sequence was found in a male patient aged 2-15 years who had a stem cell transplant for chronic granulomatous disease, so the T cells may come from the graft donor. The chain employs TRBV19 and TRBJ1-1; a weak D match, TRBD1 (5 bases). Source: peripheral blood, taken 180 days after TCRalphabeta/CD19-depleted stem cell transplant. CDR3 sequence reads: CASGPRGTMNTEAFF. CDR3 DNA sequence: TGTGCCAGTGGCCCAAGAGGGACGATGAACACTGAAGCTTTCTTT.